The 26 T cell receptor beta chains presented below share a single source sample, sequenced in a study of shared clonotypes between healthy human individuals. Method: immunoSEQ multiplex PCR; TCRdb's copy keeps in-frame clones and lacks some. Altogether 150,000 to 200,000 clones are present, around 93% being singletons, with the ten largest covering 0.067%. The material sequenced was naive CD4+ T cells sorted from blood. Subset here: CD45RA+ positively selected. These receptors originate from a woman between 25 and 40 years old in good health.

The chain carries TRBV19 and TRBJ2-1; TRBD1 might be the D (5 bases). From germline, CDR1 is LNHDA and CDR2 SQIVND (reference sequence). The CDR3 loop spans 15 amino acids. Trimming removed 1 base from V and 0 bases from J, with 7 bases in between. DNA of the CDR3: TGTGCCAGTAGTATAGGACAGAGCTCCTACAATGAGCAGTTCTTC. As protein: CASSIGQSSYNEQFF.

V gene TRBV5-1 combines with J gene TRBJ2-5; 7 bases fit TRBD2. The CDR3 extends over 15 amino acids. The V and J ends lost 9 bases and 5 bases, in that order; junction bases with no gene match: 16. In germline, CDR1 is SGHRS, CDR2 YFSETQ. The CDR3 is CATLPEGTSVETQYF. CDR3 bases: TGCGCCACCCTCCCTGAGGGTACTAGCGTGGAGACCCAGTACTTC.

CDR3 amino acids: CASSLVAGVFTGELFF. The CDR3 DNA reads as TGCGCCAGCAGCTTGGTTGCGGGAGTATTCACCGGGGAGCTGTTTTTT. The V gene is TRBV5-1, the J gene TRBJ2-2; 7 nucleotides match TRBD2. The CDR3 runs to 16 residues. Germline CDR1 and CDR2: SGHRS and YFSETQ. V shed 0 bases and J 4 bases; nucleotides not matched to a gene: 6.

The rearrangement uses TRBV5-4 and TRBJ2-7; 7 nucleotides match TRBD1. In germline, CDR1 is SGHNT, CDR2 YYREEE (reference sequence). The CDR3 extends over 13 amino acids. After removal of 5 bases from V and 4 bases from J, the junction contained 6 bases not matched to a gene. In DNA, the CDR3 is TGTGCCAGCAGTGACAGGGTAACGTACGAGCAGTACTTC. Its protein is CASSDRVTYEQYF.

The chain joins TRBV5-5 to TRBJ2-7, with a weak D call TRBD2 (6 bases). Trimming left V 0 bases short and J 4 bases short, with 8 bases between. The V gene's germline CDR1 is SGHKS and CDR2 YYEKEE (reference sequence). The CDR3 extends over 13 amino acids. The CDR3 DNA is TGTGCCAGCAGCTTGGGGGCGGGGTACGAGCAGTACTTC. Translation: CASSLGAGYEQYF.

The V gene is TRBV6-4, the J gene TRBJ2-7; D gene uncertain. CDR3 length: 11 amino acids. The germline V gene encodes CDR1 MRHNA and CDR2 SNTAGT. Trimming removed 4 bases from V and 1 base from J, with 2 bases in between. Written as DNA, the CDR3 is TGTGCCAGCAGTGCATCCTACGAGCAGTACTTC. Amino acids: CASSASYEQYF.

This rearrangement joins TRBV27 to TRBJ1-5, with D hard to call. V was pared by 4 bases and J by 7 bases, with 17 bases between. Germline lookup yields CDR1 MNHEY and CDR2 SMNVEV (reference sequence). CDR3 length: 15 residues. Here the CDR3 DNA reads TGTGCCAGCAGTTCAACAGACGGTCGGTTCCAGCCCCAGCATTTT. Protein product: CASSSTDGRFQPQHF.

This clone was counted between two and nine times. V gene TRBV7-9 combines with J gene TRBJ1-2; weak D call: TRBD1 (5 bases). The CDR3 consists of 15 residues. Germline values: CDR1 SEHNR, CDR2 FQNEAQ (reference sequence). Trimming removed 7 bases from V and 3 bases from J, with 18 bases in between. The CDR3 DNA follows: TGTGCCAGCAAAGGGACCGAGAAGCTAGACTATGGCTACACCTTC. This encodes CASKGTEKLDYGYTF.

This rearrangement joins TRBV2 to TRBJ2-4; D unresolved. Trimming took 4 bases from V and 0 from J, leaving 10 bases between them. The CDR3 totals 15 residues. CDR1 SNHLY and CDR2 FYNNEI come from the germline V gene. This chain's CDR3 is CASSAQVLAKNIQYF. The CDR3 nucleotides read TGTGCCAGCAGTGCGCAGGTCCTAGCCAAAAACATTCAGTACTTC.

CDR3 nucleotides: TGCGCCAGCAGTGGGGCTAGCGGGAGTGACGAGCAGTACTTC. Translated: CASSGASGSDEQYF. The chain links TRBV10-1 to TRBJ2-7, with 10 bases that match TRBD2. Per the germline V gene, CDR1 is WNHNN and CDR2 is SYGVQD (reference sequence). V dropped 4 bases and J dropped 5; count of bases not matched to a gene: 5. The CDR3 length is 14 residues.

The gene calls are TRBV28 and TRBJ2-7; 9 nucleotides agree with TRBD1. The CDR3 extends over 13 amino acids. The V gene's germline CDR1 is MDHEN and CDR2 SYDVKM. The V and J ends lost 6 bases and 5 bases, in that order; junction bases with no gene match: 5. The CDR3: CASSAGTGHEQYF. DNA for the CDR3: TGTGCCAGCAGCGCCGGGACAGGGCACGAGCAGTACTTC. The full variable domain, its missing parts supplied by reference TRBV28 and TRBJ2-7, is DVKVTQSSRYLVKRTGEKVFLECVQDMDHENMFWYRQDPGLGLRLIYFSYDVKMKEKGDIPEGYSVSREKKERFSLILESASTNQTSMYLCASSAGTGHEQYFGPGTRLTVT.

The CDR3 DNA follows: TGTGCCAGCAGCCCGGCCGGTGGGGGAGCGGGTCAGCCCCAGCATTTT. Translated, it gives CASSPAGGGAGQPQHF. The rearrangement links TRBV7-8 to TRBJ1-5; TRBD1 is a possible D gene (5 bases). Trimming left V 5 bases short and J 6 bases short, with 20 bases between. Germline-derived CDR1 and CDR2 are SGHVS and FQNEAQ. The CDR3 is 16 residues long.

The rearrangement uses TRBV20-1 and TRBJ2-7, with D unclear. Germline V gene sequence: CDR1 DFQATT, CDR2 SNEGSKA (reference sequence). Trimming left V 5 bases short and J 6 bases short, with 11 bases between. The CDR3 contains 11 residues. The CDR3 DNA is TGCAGTGCTGGGCTTCTGCGCGAGCAGTACTTC. Translation: CSAGLLREQYF.

This chain uses TRBV2 with TRBJ1-3, with D possibly matching TRBD1 (6 bases). Trimming removed 4 bases from V and 1 base from J, with 11 bases in between. This CDR3 is 15 amino acids long. Germline V gives CDR1 SNHLY, CDR2 FYNNEI. The CDR3 region is CASSGGQGSGNTIYF. The CDR3 nucleotides read TGTGCCAGCAGTGGGGGGCAGGGGTCTGGAAACACCATATATTTT.

As regards this clone: In the same sample, other DNA sequences code for this CDR3. The rearrangement uses TRBV28 and TRBJ2-5; D remains ambiguous. The J call may be in error: the DNA end matches TRBJ2-7 better. CDR1 and CDR2 from the germline V gene are MDHEN and SYDVKM. This CDR3 spans 13 amino acids. The CDR3 nucleotides read TGTGCCAGCAGTTTGCCCCCCGGGTACGAGCAGTACTTC. Translated: CASSLPPGYEQYF.

The genes are TRBV29-1 and TRBJ2-7, with D perhaps assigned TRBD1 or TRBD2 (5 bases each). Germline V gene sequence: CDR1 SQVTM, CDR2 ANQGSEA. This CDR3 region has 16 residues. V dropped 6 bases and J dropped 5 bases, with 26 bases sitting between them. CDR3 protein: CSVSLTQEARRDEQYF. In nucleotides, the CDR3 is TGCAGCGTCTCCCTGACACAGGAGGCCAGAAGAGACGAGCAGTACTTC.

The chain employs TRBV10-3 and TRBJ2-1, with 7 bases aligning to TRBD2. The germline V gene has CDR1 ENHRY and CDR2 SYGVKD. Unmatched junction bases numbered 11, after V lost 8 bases and J lost 10 bases. The CDR3 has 13 amino acids. The CDR3 DNA is TGTGCCATCGTTGCCTCCGCGGGAGAGGAGCAGTTCTTC. This codes for CAIVASAGEEQFF.

The rearrangement links TRBV11-2 to TRBJ2-7; 8 positions match TRBD1. Germline loops: CDR1 SGHAT, CDR2 FQNNGV. With 6 bases clipped from V and 0 bases from J, the junction kept 4 bases outside the gene matches. The CDR3 length is 14 residues. Here the CDR3 DNA reads TGTGCCAGCAGAGTACAGGGGGACTCCTACGAGCAGTACTTC. Protein sequence: CASRVQGDSYEQYF.

J is TRBJ1-1 and V is TRBV18, with D hard to call. Trimming took off 3 bases at V and 0 bases at J, with 14 bases between the two ends. Per germline, CDR1 KGHSH and CDR2 LQKENI. This CDR3 has 16 residues. CDR3 region: CASSPTEGMMNTEAFF. DNA for the CDR3: TGTGCCAGCTCACCCACCGAGGGAATGATGAACACTGAAGCTTTCTTT.

The chain's CDR3 is CASSYTQANTEAFF. CDR3 sequence (DNA): TGTGCCAGCAGTTACACCCAGGCGAACACTGAAGCTTTCTTT. The V call is TRBV6-6, the J call TRBJ1-1; D gene ambiguous. Germline V gene sequence: CDR1 MNHNY, CDR2 SVGAGI (reference sequence). The CDR3 covers 14 residues. V lost 2 bases and J lost 1, with 8 bases in between.

The rearrangement uses TRBV7-9 and TRBJ1-1; TRBD1 aligns across 12 bases. CDR1 is SEHNR, CDR2 FQNEAQ, per germline (reference sequence). The CDR3 spans 17 residues. V trimming: 5 bases; J trimming: 0 bases; junction bases outside the gene matches: 7. CDR3 in amino acids: CASSQGQGAYLNTEAFF. As DNA, the CDR3 is TGTGCCAGCAGCCAGGGACAGGGGGCGTATTTGAACACTGAAGCTTTCTTT.

The chain uses TRBV21-1 and TRBJ2-5; the D segment call TRBD2 is taken from the table without a DNA check. The J call may be mistaken, given a closer DNA end match to TRBJ2-7. TRBV21-1 is recorded as a pseudogene. The CDR3 extends over 18 amino acids. The CDR3 spells CASSKASVGLAAFYEQYF. The DNA of the CDR3 is TGTGCCAGCAGCAAAGCATCTGTAGGACTAGCGGCCTTTTACGAGCAGTACTTC.

This chain joins TRBV4-2 and TRBJ1-5; D not certain. The CDR3 is made up of 15 amino acids. Germline V gene data show CDR1 as LGHNA and CDR2 as YNFKEQ. The V end was cut by 0 bases, the J end by 0 bases, with 6 bases between. CDR3 DNA: TGTGCCAGCAGCCAAGAACGGTTTAGCAATCAGCCCCAGCATTTT. It translates to CASSQERFSNQPQHF.

The chain is built from TRBV28 and TRBJ2-7, with 8 bases identical to TRBD1. The trim removed 6 bases at V and 2 bases at J, leaving 6 bases unmatched. The CDR3 extends over 14 amino acids. CDR1 is MDHEN, CDR2 SYDVKM, per germline. DNA of the CDR3: TGTGCCAGCAGCCCGACAGGGGAAACCTACGAGCAGTACTTC. Residues: CASSPTGETYEQYF.

This chain links TRBV28 with TRBJ1-4, with D possibly being TRBD1 (5 bases). Trimming shortened V by 3 bases and J by 13 bases, and 9 bases separated the two germline ends. CDR3 length: 11 amino acids. The germline V gene has CDR1 MDHEN and CDR2 SYDVKM. CDR3: CASSLGVRLFF. The CDR3 DNA follows: TGTGCCAGCAGTTTGGGGGTGCGACTGTTTTTT.

This clone has only a few counts. The V gene is TRBV4-1, the J gene TRBJ2-7, with 8 bases matching TRBD1. CDR1 is MGHRA and CDR2 is YSYEKL in the germline V gene. The CDR3 covers 16 residues. Germline trimming cut 0 bases from V and 4 bases from J; bases unmatched to any gene: 8. The CDR3 loop is CASSQDQGAWIYEQYF. Here the CDR3 DNA reads TGCGCCAGCAGCCAAGATCAGGGGGCATGGATATACGAGCAGTACTTC.